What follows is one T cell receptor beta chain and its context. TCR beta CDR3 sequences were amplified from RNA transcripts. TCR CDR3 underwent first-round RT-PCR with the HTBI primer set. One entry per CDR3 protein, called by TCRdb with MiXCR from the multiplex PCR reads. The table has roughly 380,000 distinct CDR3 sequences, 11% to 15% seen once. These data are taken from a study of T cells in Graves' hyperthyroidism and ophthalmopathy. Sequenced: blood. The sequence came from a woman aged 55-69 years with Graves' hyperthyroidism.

The CDR3, as DNA: TGTGCCAGCAGCTTAGATCCCCTTCGCTACGAGCAGTACTTC. Translating gives CASSLDPLRYEQYF. The chain links TRBV7-3 to TRBJ2-7; no reliable D call. Germline-derived CDR1 and CDR2 are SGHTA and FQGTGA. There are 14 residues in the CDR3. Trimming pared 2 bases from V and 3 bases from J, leaving 11 bases between.